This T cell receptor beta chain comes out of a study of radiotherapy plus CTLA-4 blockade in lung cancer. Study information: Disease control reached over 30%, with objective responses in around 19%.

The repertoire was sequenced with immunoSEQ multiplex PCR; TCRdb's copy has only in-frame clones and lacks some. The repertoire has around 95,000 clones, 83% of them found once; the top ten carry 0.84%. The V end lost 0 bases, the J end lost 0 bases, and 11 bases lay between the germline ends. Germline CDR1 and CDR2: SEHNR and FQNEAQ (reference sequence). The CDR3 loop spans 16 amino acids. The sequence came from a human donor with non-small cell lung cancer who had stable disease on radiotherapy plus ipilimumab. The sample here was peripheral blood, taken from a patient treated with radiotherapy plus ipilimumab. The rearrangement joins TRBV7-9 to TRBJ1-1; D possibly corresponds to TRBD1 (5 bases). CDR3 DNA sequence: TGTGCCAGCAGCTTAGCATCAGGGCGCTTGAACACTGAAGCTTTCTTT. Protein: CASSLASGRLNTEAFF.